A selection of T cell receptor beta chains follows, all from one sample in a study of CD8 T cells in Susac syndrome. TCRdb re-called the immunoSEQ multiplex PCR reads with MiXCR, one entry per CDR3 protein. The profile shows 150,000 to 200,000 distinct CDR3 sequences, less than 95% of them singletons. The sequencing input was CD4+ T cells from PBMCs. Receptors were obtained from a human donor with multiple sclerosis. Both conserved end residues are part of each CDR3. A D gene is named only where the DNA matches it firmly. Not every row has a clone size; where given, it reads once, few, many or a size class.

V	length	size	J	D	DNA	CDR3
TRBV27	13	-	TRBJ2-7	TRBD1	TGTGCCATTCAATCGGGACAGGGTGGCGAGCAGTACTTC	CAIQSGQGGEQYF
TRBV2	13	-	TRBJ1-2	-	TGTGCCAGCAGTGAAGGGGGAAGCTATGGCTACACCTTC	CASSEGGSYGYTF
TRBV29-1	12	-	TRBJ2-3	-	TGCAGCGTTGACGGGATCACAGATACGCAGTATTTT	CSVDGITDTQYF
TRBV10-3	13	-	TRBJ2-5	-	TGTGCCATCGGGATCAGGGCCCAAGAGACCCAGTACTTC	CAIGIRAQETQYF
TRBV3-1	16	-	TRBJ2-1	-	TGTGCCAGCAGCCAAGTTAGGGACTTCGGAGGGAACGAGCAGTTCTTC	CASSQVRDFGGNEQFF
TRBV30	15	-	TRBJ1-1	-	TGTGCCTGGAGTCCTCCGACAGCAAGTAACACTGAAGCTTTCTTT	CAWSPPTASNTEAFF
TRBV27	16	-	TRBJ2-7	-	TGTGCCAGCAGTTTAATCCAGAATCTCCCTTCCTACGAGCAGTACTTC	CASSLIQNLPSYEQYF
TRBV29-1	13	-	TRBJ1-1	-	TGCAGCACCGCGACAGCACGGTACACTGAAGCTTTCTTT	CSTATARYTEAFF
TRBV29-1	14	once	TRBJ2-7	TRBD1	TGCAGCGTTGAACCGGACAGGGGGACGTACGAGCAGTACTTC	CSVEPDRGTYEQYF
TRBV5-6	13	-	TRBJ1-1	-	TGTGCCAGCAGCCTGGCCAGGGACAAAGAAGCTTTCTTT	CASSLARDKEAFF
TRBV23-1	13	-	TRBJ2-7	-	TGCGCCAGCAGTCAATCAAGACAGTACGAGCAGTACTTC	CASSQSRQYEQYF
TRBV5-4	15	once	TRBJ2-7	-	TGTGCCAGCAGCCGTTTTCCGACAGTAACCTACGAGCAGTACTTC	CASSRFPTVTYEQYF
TRBV25-1	13	-	TRBJ1-2	-	TGTGCCAGCAGTGATGGGGCCCGTCCGGGCTACACCTTC	CASSDGARPGYTF
TRBV3-1	16	once	TRBJ2-7	TRBD2	TGTGCCAGCTCAGCCTCACTAGCGGAAATTATGCTCGAGCAGTACTTC	CASSASLAEIMLEQYF
TRBV25-1	15	-	TRBJ2-1	-	TGTGCCAGCAGTGAACTAGGAACTAGCCTCGATGAGCAGTTCTTC	CASSELGTSLDEQFF
TRBV7-2	16	few	TRBJ2-5	TRBD2	TGTGCCAGCAGCTTAGGGTCGGGGACTAGCGGAGAGACCCAGTACTTC	CASSLGSGTSGETQYF
TRBV20-1	12	-	TRBJ2-5	-	TGCAGTGTAACGGGAGAGAGGGAGACCCAGTACTTC	CSVTGERETQYF
TRBV7-9	12	-	TRBJ2-1	-	TGTGCCAGCAGCTACCGGGACATCGAGCAGTTCTTC	CASSYRDIEQFF
TRBV29-1	13	-	TRBJ1-3	TRBD1	TGCAGCGCAACAGGGGGCTCAGCGGAGACCATATATTTT	CSATGGSAETIYF
TRBV29-1	15	-	TRBJ1-1	-	TGCAGCGTTTCCCCTCAAGGGGCAGTGAACACTGAAGCTTTCTTT	CSVSPQGAVNTEAFF
TRBV12-3/TRBV12-4	15	-	TRBJ2-2	TRBD2	TGTGCCAGCAGTTTAGTGACTAGCGGGACCGGGGAGCTGTTTTTT	CASSLVTSGTGELFF
TRBV30	15	-	TRBJ1-1	TRBD1	TGTGCCTGGAGTGGTCGGACAGGGCAGAACACTGAAGCTTTCTTT	CAWSGRTGQNTEAFF
TRBV6-5	11	-	TRBJ2-4	-	TGTGCCAGCGGTTCTCAAAACATTCAGTACTTC	CASGSQNIQYF
TRBV7-2	13	-	TRBJ1-4	-	TGTGCCAGCAGCTCCCGGGACTCTGAAAAACTGTTTTTT	CASSSRDSEKLFF
TRBV15	14	-	TRBJ1-3	-	TGTGCCGGACCTGGTCAGAACCGGGGAAACACCATATATTTT	CAGPGQNRGNTIYF
TRBV29-1	13	-	TRBJ2-7	TRBD1	TGCAGCGCCCGACAGGGATTGCCCTACGAGCAGTACTTC	CSARQGLPYEQYF
TRBV29-1	11	-	TRBJ2-1	-	TGCAGCGTTGCCTGGTACAATGAGCAGTTCTTC	CSVAWYNEQFF
TRBV12-3/TRBV12-4	14	-	TRBJ1-1	-	TGTGCCAGCAGTTTACAGGGGATTGCCACTGAAGCTTTCTTT	CASSLQGIATEAFF
TRBV5-4	15	-	TRBJ1-1	TRBD1	TGTGCCAGCAGCGCACAACAGGGGGCTATTACTGAAGCTTTCTTT	CASSAQQGAITEAFF
TRBV28	15	-	TRBJ2-5	TRBD1	TGTGCCAGCAGTTCAACGGGACAGGGGGCGAAGACCCAGTACTTC	CASSSTGQGAKTQYF
TRBV6-2/TRBV6-3	12	-	TRBJ2-1	-	TGTGCCAGCAGTTACCCTTCCACTGAGCAGTTCTTC	CASSYPSTEQFF
TRBV12-3/TRBV12-4	12	-	TRBJ1-2	-	TGTGCCAGCAGTTTATGGGGGGCGCGCTACACCTTC	CASSLWGARYTF
TRBV5-1	16	-	TRBJ1-5	TRBD1	TGCGCCAGCAGCTTGGACGGGACAGGGAGCAATCAGCCCCAGCATTTT	CASSLDGTGSNQPQHF